Listed here are 11 T cell receptor beta chains from one sample, sequenced in a study of blood T cell repertoires in COVID-19. Repertoires were generated with immunoSEQ multiplex PCR, while TCRdb's copy carries only in-frame clones and drops some. The data contain about 260,000 clones, around nine tenths of them singletons. The sequenced sample was peripheral blood. These receptor sequences come from a man between 40 and 49 years old who had recovered from COVID-19.

The chain carries TRBV25-1 and TRBJ1-3, with D uncertain. Germline loops: CDR1 MGHDK, CDR2 SYGVNS. There are 14 residues in the CDR3. Trimming shortened V by 9 bases and J by 0 bases, and 12 bases separated the two germline ends. The CDR3 DNA reads TGTGCCAGAAAGAGATACCGCTCTGGAAACACCATATATTTT. Translating gives CARKRYRSGNTIYF.

This rearrangement joins TRBV11-2 to TRBJ2-2; D unclear. CDR1 is SGHAT, CDR2 FQNNGV, per germline. The V gene lost 5 bases and the J gene lost 0 bases, with 13 bases spanning the gap. This CDR3 has 16 residues. Written as DNA, the CDR3 is TGTGCCAGCAGCCCCCATACTCCGCCGAACACCGGGGAGCTGTTTTTT. Translated: CASSPHTPPNTGELFF.

CDR3 DNA sequence: TGTGCCATCAGTGATAGCGGGAGGGCAGATACGCAGTATTTT. Translated, it gives CAISDSGRADTQYF. The chain employs TRBV10-3 and TRBJ2-3; the match to TRBD2 covers 11 bases. The germline CDR1 and CDR2 sequences are ENHRY and SYGVKD. V was clipped by 3 bases and J by 4 bases; unmatched bases: 0. This CDR3 comprises 14 residues.

The CDR3 DNA reads as TGTGCCAGCAGTCTACTGGAGCCGGGACAGGGTCGGTGGGCGGCCCTCCACTTT. Protein product: CASSLLEPGQGRWAALHF. The rearrangement uses TRBV6-6 and TRBJ1-6; 9 bases agree with TRBD1. CDR3 size: 18 residues. Unmatched junction bases numbered 22, after V lost 5 bases and J lost 14 bases. From germline, CDR1 is MNHNY and CDR2 SVGAGI (reference sequence).

This chain uses TRBV6-2 or TRBV6-3 with TRBJ2-7; 9 bases are shared with TRBD2. Unmatched junction bases numbered 17, after V lost 2 bases and J lost 6 bases. The V gene's germline CDR1 is MNHEY and CDR2 SVGEGT. The CDR3 totals 18 residues. The CDR3 sequence: CASSYLTGLASNGSEQYF. CDR3 coding DNA: TGTGCCAGCAGTTACCTAACGGGACTAGCCTCAAACGGGAGCGAGCAGTACTTC.

This chain uses TRBV6-7 with TRBJ2-7; 8 positions agree with TRBD2. TRBV6-7 is classed as an ORF, of uncertain function. V dropped 4 bases and J dropped 6; count of bases not matched to a gene: 14. CDR3 length: 16 residues. The CDR3 DNA is TGTGCCAGCAGTTTCGAACTAAAGCGGGAGAGAGGCGAGCAGTACTTC. As protein: CASSFELKRERGEQYF.

The V gene is TRBV27, the J gene TRBJ2-7; 7 bases map to TRBD1. Looked up from germline, CDR1 is MNHEY and CDR2 is SMNVEV (reference sequence). V lost 6 bases, J lost 2 bases, and 10 bases stayed unmatched. This CDR3 has 15 residues. The CDR3 sequence: CASSLRGHLTYEQYF. CDR3 nucleotide sequence: TGTGCCAGCAGCCTGAGGGGGCACCTAACCTACGAGCAGTACTTC.

V is TRBV9 and J is TRBJ2-3, with TRBD2 matching 11 bases. The germline V gene has CDR1 SGDLS and CDR2 YYNGEE. Trimming took 4 bases from V and 0 from J; bases not matched to a gene: 7. This CDR3 contains 17 residues. The CDR3 bases are TGTGCCAGCAGCCGAGGGGGACTAGCGGCTAGCACAGATACGCAGTATTTT. It yields the protein CASSRGGLAASTDTQYF.

The chain is built from TRBV6-5 and TRBJ1-3; the D gene is possibly TRBD1 (5 bases). Trimming removed 5 bases at V and 4 bases at J, with 15 bases between. The CDR3 runs 15 residues. Looked up from germline, CDR1 is MNHEY and CDR2 is SVGAGI. CDR3 bases: TGTGCCAGCAGTACGACAGTGTCGAGCGGAAACACCATATATTTT. Amino acid sequence: CASSTTVSSGNTIYF.

This chain links TRBV9 with TRBJ1-1, with 9 bases that match TRBD1. The CDR3 length is 15 residues. Trimming took 2 bases from V and 1 from J; bases not matched to a gene: 3. Per germline, CDR1 SGDLS and CDR2 YYNGEE. In DNA form, the CDR3 reads TGTGCCAGCAGCGTCGGGACAGGGAAGAACACTGAAGCTTTCTTT. Residues: CASSVGTGKNTEAFF.

This clone was recorded only once. The chain employs TRBV9 and TRBJ1-1; 8 bases agree with TRBD1. This CDR3 has 15 residues. The V and J ends lost 4 bases and 6 bases, in that order; junction bases with no gene match: 11. Germline V gives CDR1 SGDLS, CDR2 YYNGEE. The DNA of the CDR3 is TGTGCCAGCAGCCAAACCGGGACAGGCTCATCTGAAGCTTTCTTT. The encoded protein is CASSQTGTGSSEAFF.